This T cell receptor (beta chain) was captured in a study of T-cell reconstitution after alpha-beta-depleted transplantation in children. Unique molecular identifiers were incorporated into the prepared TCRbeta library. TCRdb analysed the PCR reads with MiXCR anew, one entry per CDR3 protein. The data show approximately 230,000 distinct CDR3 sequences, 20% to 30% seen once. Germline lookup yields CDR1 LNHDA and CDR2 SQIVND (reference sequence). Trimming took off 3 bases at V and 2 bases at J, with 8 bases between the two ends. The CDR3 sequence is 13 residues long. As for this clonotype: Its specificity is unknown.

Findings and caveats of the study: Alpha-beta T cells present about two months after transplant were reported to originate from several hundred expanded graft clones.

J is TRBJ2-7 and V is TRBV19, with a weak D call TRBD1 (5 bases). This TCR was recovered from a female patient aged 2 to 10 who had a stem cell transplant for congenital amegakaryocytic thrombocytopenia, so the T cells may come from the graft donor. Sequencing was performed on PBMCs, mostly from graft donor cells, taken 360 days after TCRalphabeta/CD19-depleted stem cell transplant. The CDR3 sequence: CASSISRAYEQYF. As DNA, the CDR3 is TGTGCCAGTAGTATCTCCAGGGCCTACGAGCAGTACTTC.